This TCR beta chain was sequenced for a study of beta chain features in type 1 diabetes. As for the study in general: All of the samples together had approximately 99 million sorted cells examined. Study results and limitations: Shorter TCRB CDR3s, moderately but significantly so, were found in Type 1 diabetes patients in all four CD4+ subsets.

CDR3 length equals 13 residues. V lost 4 bases, J lost 7 bases, and 3 bases stayed unmatched. CDR1 and CDR2 from the germline V gene are SGHTA and FQGTGA. The whole isolated RNA underwent reverse transcription, so sequencing captured expressed TCRB transcripts. Produced via immunoSEQ multiplex PCR; TCRdb's table is partial and in-frame only. Here the sample spans about 340,000 clones, approximately 15% being singletons. Sorting with CD45RO/CCR7/CD25/CD127/CD95/CD27 yielded naive, central memory, regulatory and stem-like memory CD4+ cells. This clone was detected a few times. Its target is not known. This chain links TRBV7-3 with TRBJ2-2; TRBD1 aligns across 7 bases. The sequence was collected from a young woman with type 1 diabetes. The sequenced material came from naive CD4+ T cells from blood. CDR3 DNA: TGTGCCAGCAGCTCAGACAGGGACGGGGAGCTGTTTTTT. Translated, it gives CASSSDRDGELFF.